Reported below is one TCR beta chain. This entry comes from a study of shared clonotypes between healthy human individuals. Overall study context: Donors consisted of two women and a few men between 18 and 49. CD4 naive and memory got three plates each, CD8 naive two, CD8 memory one.

Samples underwent the assay at deep level. It was across several immunoSEQ plates that each subset's genomic DNA was evenly split. Method: immunoSEQ multiplex PCR; TCRdb's copy keeps in-frame clones and lacks some. The table lists approximately 2,200,000 clones, 90% to 95% of them singletons. It was CD45RO-negative cells, positively selected for CCR7, that made up naive CD8 cells, with terminally differentiated effector memory CD45RA+ cells excluded. The TCR originated in a man aged 18 to 30 in good health. Some clones in this sample may be carry-over from other donors' samples. The sequencing input was naive CD8+ T cells from PBMCs.

The CDR3 nucleotides read TGTGCCAGCAGCGTAAACGGGAGGGCCCTGTCAGATACGCAGTATTTT. This gives the protein CASSVNGRALSDTQYF. J is TRBJ2-3 and V is TRBV9; 8 nucleotides agree with TRBD2. The CDR3 consists of 16 residues. J was trimmed by 4 bases and V by 1 base; bases with no gene match: 8. Germline CDR1 and CDR2: SGDLS and YYNGEE.